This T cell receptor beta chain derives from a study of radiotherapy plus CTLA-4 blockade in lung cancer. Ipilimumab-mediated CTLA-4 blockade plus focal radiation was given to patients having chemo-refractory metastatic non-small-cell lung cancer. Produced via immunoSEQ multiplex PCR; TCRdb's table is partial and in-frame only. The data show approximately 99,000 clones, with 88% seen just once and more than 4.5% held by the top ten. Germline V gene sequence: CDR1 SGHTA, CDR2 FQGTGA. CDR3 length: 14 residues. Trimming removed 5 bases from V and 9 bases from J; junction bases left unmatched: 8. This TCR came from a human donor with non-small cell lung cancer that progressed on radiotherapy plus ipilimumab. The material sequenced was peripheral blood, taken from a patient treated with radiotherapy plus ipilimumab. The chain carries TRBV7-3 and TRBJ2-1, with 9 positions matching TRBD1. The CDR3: CASSTTGGNGEQFF. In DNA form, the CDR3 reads TGTGCCAGCAGCACAACAGGGGGCAATGGTGAGCAGTTCTTC.